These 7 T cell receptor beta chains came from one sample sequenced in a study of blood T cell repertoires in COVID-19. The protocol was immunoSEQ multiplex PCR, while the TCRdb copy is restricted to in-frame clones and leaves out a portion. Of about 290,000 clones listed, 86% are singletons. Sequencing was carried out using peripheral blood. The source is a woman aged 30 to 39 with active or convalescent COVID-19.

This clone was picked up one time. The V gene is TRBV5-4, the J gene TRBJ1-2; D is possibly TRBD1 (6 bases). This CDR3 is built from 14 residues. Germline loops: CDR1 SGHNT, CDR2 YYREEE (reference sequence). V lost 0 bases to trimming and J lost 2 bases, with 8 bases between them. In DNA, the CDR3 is TGTGCCAGCAGCTTGGTGGGGACAAACTATGGCTACACCTTC. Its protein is CASSLVGTNYGYTF.

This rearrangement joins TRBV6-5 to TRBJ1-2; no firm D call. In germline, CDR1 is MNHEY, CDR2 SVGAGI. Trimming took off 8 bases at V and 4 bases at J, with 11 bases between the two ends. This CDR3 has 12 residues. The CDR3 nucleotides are TGTGCCAGCGCGTCGCGGGGCTATGGCTACACCTTC. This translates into CASASRGYGYTF.

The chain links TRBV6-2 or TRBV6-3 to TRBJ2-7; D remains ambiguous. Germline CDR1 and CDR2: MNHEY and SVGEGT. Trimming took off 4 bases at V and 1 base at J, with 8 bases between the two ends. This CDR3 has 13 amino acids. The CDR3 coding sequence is TGTGCCAGCAGTTTCACGGAGTCCTACGAGCAGTACTTC. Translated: CASSFTESYEQYF.

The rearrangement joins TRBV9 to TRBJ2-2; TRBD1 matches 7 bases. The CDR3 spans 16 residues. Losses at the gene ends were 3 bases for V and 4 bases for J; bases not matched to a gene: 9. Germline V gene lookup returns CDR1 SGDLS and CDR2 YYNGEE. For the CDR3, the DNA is TGTGCCAGCAGCGCCAGGGACAGCTCCTCCACCGGGGAGCTGTTTTTT. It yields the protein CASSARDSSSTGELFF.

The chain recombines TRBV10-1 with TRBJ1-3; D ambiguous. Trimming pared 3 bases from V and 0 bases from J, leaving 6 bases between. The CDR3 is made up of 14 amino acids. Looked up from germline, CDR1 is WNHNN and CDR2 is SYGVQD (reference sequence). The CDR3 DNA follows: TGCGCCAGCAGTGACGGCGGCTCTGGAAACACCATATATTTT. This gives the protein CASSDGGSGNTIYF.

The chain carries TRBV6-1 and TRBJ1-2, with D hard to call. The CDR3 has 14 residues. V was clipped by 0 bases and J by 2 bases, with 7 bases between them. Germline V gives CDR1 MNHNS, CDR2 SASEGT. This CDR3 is CASSEAPGNYGYTF. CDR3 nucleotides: TGTGCCAGCAGTGAAGCGCCAGGAAACTATGGCTACACCTTC.

The CDR3 region is CASSYIRDTEQFF. As DNA, the CDR3 is TGTGCCAGCAGCTACATTAGGGACACTGAGCAGTTCTTC. The chain employs TRBV7-2 and TRBJ2-1, with D possibly being TRBD1 (6 bases). V was pared by 4 bases and J by 9 bases, with 13 bases between. Germline CDR1 is SGHTA and CDR2 is FQGNSA. The CDR3 has 13 residues.